The clone carrying this T cell receptor beta chain came up once. This specimen belongs to a study of T cell changes during pregnancy in multiple sclerosis. Clones were sequenced by immunoSEQ multiplex PCR, and TCRdb holds only the in-frame ones, with some missing. The table lists 100,000 to 130,000 clones, 80% to 95% of them singletons. CDR1 is SGHDN and CDR2 is FVKESK in the germline V gene. V lost 7 bases, J lost 0 bases, and 13 bases lay in between. The CDR3 spans 15 residues. This receptor was obtained from a female donor in good health, enrolled as a control in a pregnancy study. Source: peripheral blood, taken in the third trimester of pregnancy. J is TRBJ1-3 and V is TRBV14; D is perhaps TRBD1 (6 bases). CDR3 DNA sequence: TGTGCCAGCAACGCAAGGGGGAGCTCTGGAAACACCATATATTTT. Translating it yields CASNARGSSGNTIYF.